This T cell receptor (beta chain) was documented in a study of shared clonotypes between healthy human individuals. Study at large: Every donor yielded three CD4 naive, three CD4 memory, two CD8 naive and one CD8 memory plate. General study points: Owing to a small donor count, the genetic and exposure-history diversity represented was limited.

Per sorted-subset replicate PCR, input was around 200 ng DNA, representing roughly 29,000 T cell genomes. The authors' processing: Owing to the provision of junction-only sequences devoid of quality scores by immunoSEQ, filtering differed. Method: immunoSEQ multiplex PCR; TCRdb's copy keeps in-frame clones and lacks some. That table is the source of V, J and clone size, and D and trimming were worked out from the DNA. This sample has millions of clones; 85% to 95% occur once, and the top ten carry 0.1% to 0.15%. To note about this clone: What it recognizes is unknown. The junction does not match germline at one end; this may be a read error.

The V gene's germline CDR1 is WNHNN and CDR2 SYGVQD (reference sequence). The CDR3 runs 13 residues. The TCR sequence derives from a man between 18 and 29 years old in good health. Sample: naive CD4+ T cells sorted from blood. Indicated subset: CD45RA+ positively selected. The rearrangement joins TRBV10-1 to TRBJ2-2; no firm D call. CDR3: CASRESNTGELFF. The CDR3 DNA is TGCGCCAGCAGGGAGTCGAACACCGGGGAGCTGTTTTTT.